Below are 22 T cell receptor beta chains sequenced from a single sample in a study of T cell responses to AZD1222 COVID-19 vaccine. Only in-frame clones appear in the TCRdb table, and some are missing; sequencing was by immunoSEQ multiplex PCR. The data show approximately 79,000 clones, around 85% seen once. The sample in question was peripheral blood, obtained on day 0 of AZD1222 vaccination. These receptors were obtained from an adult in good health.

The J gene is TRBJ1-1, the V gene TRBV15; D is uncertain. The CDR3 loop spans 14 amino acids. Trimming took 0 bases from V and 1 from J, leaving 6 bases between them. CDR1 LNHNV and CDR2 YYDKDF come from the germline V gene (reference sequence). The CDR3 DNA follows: TGTGCCACCAGCAGAGATCCGGGGAACACTGAAGCTTTCTTT. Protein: CATSRDPGNTEAFF.

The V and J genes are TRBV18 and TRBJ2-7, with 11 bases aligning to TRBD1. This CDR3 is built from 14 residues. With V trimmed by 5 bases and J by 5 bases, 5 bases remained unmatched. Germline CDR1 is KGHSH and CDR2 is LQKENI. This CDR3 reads CASSTGQGANEQYF. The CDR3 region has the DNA TGTGCCAGCTCAACCGGACAGGGGGCGAACGAGCAGTACTTC.

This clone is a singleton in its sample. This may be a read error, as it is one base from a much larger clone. The CDR3 nucleotides are TGTGCCAGCAGTTACAGGGGGAGAACTGAAACTTTCTTT. Its translation is CASSYRGRTETFF. V gene TRBV6-5 combines with J gene TRBJ1-1, with D possibly being TRBD1 (6 bases). CDR1 MNHEY and CDR2 SVGAGI come from the germline V gene. The CDR3 has 13 residues.

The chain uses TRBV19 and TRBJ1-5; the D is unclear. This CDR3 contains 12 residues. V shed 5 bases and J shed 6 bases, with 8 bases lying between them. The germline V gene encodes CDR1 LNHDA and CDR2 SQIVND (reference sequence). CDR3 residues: CASSPPGQPQHF. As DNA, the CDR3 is TGTGCCAGTAGTCCCCCAGGTCAGCCCCAGCATTTT.

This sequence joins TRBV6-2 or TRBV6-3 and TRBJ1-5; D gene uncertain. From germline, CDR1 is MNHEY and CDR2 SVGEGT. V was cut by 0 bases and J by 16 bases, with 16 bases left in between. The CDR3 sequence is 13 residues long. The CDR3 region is CASSYSNVQYGHF. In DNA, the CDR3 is TGTGCCAGCAGTTACTCGAACGTACAGTACGGCCATTTT.

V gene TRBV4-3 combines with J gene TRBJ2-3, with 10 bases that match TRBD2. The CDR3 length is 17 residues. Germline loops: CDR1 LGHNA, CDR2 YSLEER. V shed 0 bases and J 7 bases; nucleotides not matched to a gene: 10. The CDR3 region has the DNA TGCGCCAGCAGCCAAGATCACGGTAGCGGGGGGCCAAATACGCAGTATTTT. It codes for CASSQDHGSGGPNTQYF.

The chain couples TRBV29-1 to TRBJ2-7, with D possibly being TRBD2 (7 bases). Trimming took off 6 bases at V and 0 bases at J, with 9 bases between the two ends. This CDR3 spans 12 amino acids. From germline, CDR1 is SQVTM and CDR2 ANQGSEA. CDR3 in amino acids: CSVAGASYEQYF. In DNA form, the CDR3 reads TGCAGCGTCGCGGGGGCCTCCTACGAGCAGTACTTC.

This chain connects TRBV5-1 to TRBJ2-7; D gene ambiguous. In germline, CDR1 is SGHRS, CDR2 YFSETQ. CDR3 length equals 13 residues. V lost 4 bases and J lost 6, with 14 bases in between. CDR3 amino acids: CASSLGEVSEQYF. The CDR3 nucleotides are TGCGCCAGCAGCCTTGGTGAGGTTAGCGAGCAGTACTTC.

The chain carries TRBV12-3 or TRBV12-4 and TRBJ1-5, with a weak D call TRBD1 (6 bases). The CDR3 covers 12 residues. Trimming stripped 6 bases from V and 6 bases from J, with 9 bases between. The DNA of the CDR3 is TGTGCCAGCAGGGGGGCGAGTCAGCCCCAGCATTTT. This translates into CASRGASQPQHF.

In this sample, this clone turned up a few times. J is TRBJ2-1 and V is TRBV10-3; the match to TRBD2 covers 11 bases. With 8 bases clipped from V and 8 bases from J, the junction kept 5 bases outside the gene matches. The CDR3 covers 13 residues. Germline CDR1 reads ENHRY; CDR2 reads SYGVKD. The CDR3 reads CAISLAGGDEQFF. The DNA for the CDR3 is TGTGCCATCTCTCTAGCGGGAGGTGATGAGCAGTTCTTC.

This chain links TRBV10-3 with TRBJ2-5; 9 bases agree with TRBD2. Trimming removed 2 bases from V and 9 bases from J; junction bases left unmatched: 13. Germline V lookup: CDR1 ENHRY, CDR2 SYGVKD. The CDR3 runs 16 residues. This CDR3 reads CAISEKAIAGVVSQYF. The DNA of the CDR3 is TGTGCCATCAGTGAGAAGGCGATAGCGGGAGTCGTGTCCCAGTACTTC.

The CDR3 region has the DNA TGTGCCAGCAGCTTGGCCCTAGCAGAAACCTACGAGCAGTACTTC. Translation: CASSLALAETYEQYF. The V and J genes are TRBV5-8 and TRBJ2-7; D may be TRBD2 (5 bases). The CDR3 has 15 amino acids. From germline, CDR1 is SGHTS and CDR2 YDEGEE. V was clipped by 0 bases and J by 2 bases, with 12 bases between them.

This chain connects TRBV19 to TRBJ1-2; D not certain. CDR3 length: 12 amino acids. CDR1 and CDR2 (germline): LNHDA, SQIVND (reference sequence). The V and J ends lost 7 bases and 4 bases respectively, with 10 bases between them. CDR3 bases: TGTGCCAGTAATCTTGGCCCCTATGGCTACACCTTC. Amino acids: CASNLGPYGYTF.

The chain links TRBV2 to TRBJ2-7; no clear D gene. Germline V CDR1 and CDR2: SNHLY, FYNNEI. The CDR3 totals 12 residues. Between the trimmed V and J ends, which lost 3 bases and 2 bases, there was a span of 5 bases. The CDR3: CASSEAPYEQYF. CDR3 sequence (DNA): TGTGCCAGCAGTGAGGCTCCCTACGAGCAGTACTTC.

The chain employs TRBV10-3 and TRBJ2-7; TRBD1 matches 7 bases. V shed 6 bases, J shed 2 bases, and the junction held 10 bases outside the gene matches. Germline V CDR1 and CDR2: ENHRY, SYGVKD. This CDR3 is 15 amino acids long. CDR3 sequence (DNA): TGTGCCATCAGCCCCACCTCGGGACAGACCTACGAGCAGTACTTC. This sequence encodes CAISPTSGQTYEQYF.

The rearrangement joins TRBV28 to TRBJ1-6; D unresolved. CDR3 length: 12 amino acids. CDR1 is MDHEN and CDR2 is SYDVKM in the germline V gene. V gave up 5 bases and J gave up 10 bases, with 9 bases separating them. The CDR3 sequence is CASSPRYSPLHF. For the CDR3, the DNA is TGTGCCAGCAGTCCCCGGTACTCACCCCTCCACTTT. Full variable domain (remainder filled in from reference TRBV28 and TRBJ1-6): DVKVTQSSRYLVKRTGEKVFLECVQDMDHENMFWYRQDPGLGLRLIYFSYDVKMKEKGDIPEGYSVSREKKERFSLILESASTNQTSMYLCASSPRYSPLHFGNGTRLTVT.

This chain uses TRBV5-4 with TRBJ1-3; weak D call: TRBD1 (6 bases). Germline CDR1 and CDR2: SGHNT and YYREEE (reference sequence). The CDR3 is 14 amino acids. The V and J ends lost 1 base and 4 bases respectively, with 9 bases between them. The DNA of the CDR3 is TGTGCCAGCAGCTTGACAGGGTCAGGAAACACCATATATTTT. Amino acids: CASSLTGSGNTIYF.

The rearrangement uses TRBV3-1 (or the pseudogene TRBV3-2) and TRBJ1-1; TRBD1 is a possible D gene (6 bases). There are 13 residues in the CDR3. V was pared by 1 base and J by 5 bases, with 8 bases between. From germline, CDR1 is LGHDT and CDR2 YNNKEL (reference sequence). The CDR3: CASSQVTGTEAFF. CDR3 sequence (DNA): TGTGCCAGCAGCCAAGTCACAGGGACTGAAGCTTTCTTT.

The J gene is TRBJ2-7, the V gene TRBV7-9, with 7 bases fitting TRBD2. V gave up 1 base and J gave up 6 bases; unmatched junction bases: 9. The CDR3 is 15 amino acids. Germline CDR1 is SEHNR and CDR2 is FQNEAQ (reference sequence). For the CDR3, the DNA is TGTGCCAGCAGCTTAGGGGTGGGGACTAAGGGCGAGCAGTACTTC. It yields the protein CASSLGVGTKGEQYF.

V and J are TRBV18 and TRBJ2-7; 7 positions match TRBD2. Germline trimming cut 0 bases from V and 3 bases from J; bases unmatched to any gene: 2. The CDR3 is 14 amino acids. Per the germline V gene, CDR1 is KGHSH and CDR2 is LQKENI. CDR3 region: CASSPPSSGYEQYF. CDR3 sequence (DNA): TGTGCCAGCTCACCACCGTCTAGCGGCTACGAGCAGTACTTC.

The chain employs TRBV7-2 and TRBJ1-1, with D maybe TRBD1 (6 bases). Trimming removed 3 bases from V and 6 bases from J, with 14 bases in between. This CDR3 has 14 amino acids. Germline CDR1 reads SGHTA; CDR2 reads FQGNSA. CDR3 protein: CASSFTGHGAEAFF. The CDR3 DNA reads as TGTGCCAGCAGCTTTACAGGGCATGGGGCTGAAGCTTTCTTT.

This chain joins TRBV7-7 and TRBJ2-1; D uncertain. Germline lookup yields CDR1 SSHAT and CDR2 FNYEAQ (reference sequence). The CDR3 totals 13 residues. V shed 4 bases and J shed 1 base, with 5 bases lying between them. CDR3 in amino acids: CASSSDSYNEQFF. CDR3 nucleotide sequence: TGTGCCAGCAGCTCGGATTCCTACAATGAGCAGTTCTTC. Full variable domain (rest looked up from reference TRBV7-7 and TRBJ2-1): GAGVSQSPRYKVTKRGQDVTLRCDPISSHATLYWYQQALGQGPEFLTYFNYEAQPDKSGLPSDRFSAERPEGSISTLTIQRTEQRDSAMYRCASSSDSYNEQFFGPGTRLTVL.